A single sample gave rise to the 19 T cell receptor beta chains below, sequenced in a study of OX40 agonist ivuxolimab in advanced cancers. TCRdb's copy holds only in-frame clones and misses some; the assay was immunoSEQ multiplex PCR. This table holds tens of thousands of clones, approximately 86% found once. Sequenced material: CD4+ or CD8+ T cells sorted from blood, taken in a trial of the OX40 agonist ivuxolimab. These TCRs come from an adult with an advanced solid tumor such as melanoma, head and neck, liver or kidney cancer.

This chain's CDR3 is CASSTLQGPAGNTIYF. Written as DNA, the CDR3 is TGTGCCAGCAGCACCCTACAGGGGCCCGCGGGAAACACCATATATTTT. V gene TRBV7-6 combines with J gene TRBJ1-3, with 7 bases lining up with TRBD1. CDR3 size: 16 residues. V lost 5 bases to trimming and J lost 4 bases; unmatched junction nucleotides: 11. In germline, CDR1 is SGHVS, CDR2 FNYEAQ.

The chain couples TRBV28 to TRBJ1-2; 10 bases line up with TRBD1. The CDR3 is 14 residues long. V lost 0 bases and J lost 8; bases outside the gene matches: 3. Per the germline V gene, CDR1 is MDHEN and CDR2 is SYDVKM. CDR3 sequence (DNA): TGTGCCAGCAGTTTATGGGACAGGGGGTCGGGCTACACCTTC. Translation: CASSLWDRGSGYTF.

The chain couples TRBV19 to TRBJ2-5; 9 bases match TRBD1. The CDR3 covers 15 residues. Germline values: CDR1 LNHDA, CDR2 SQIVND (reference sequence). V trimming: 9 bases; J trimming: 4 bases; junction bases outside the gene matches: 12. CDR3 nucleotide sequence: TGTGCCAGCAGCGGCAACAGGGGGCGCATAGAGACCCAGTACTTC. It is translated as CASSGNRGRIETQYF.

This sequence joins TRBV9 and TRBJ2-3; 14 bases match TRBD2. This CDR3 spans 19 amino acids. Germline V CDR1 and CDR2: SGDLS, YYNGEE. Germline trimming cut 4 bases from V and 4 bases from J; bases unmatched to any gene: 14. The CDR3 nucleotides read TGTGCCAGCAGCCTCGAACCGGGACTAGCGGGAGTGGGAGCAGATACGCAGTATTTT. It translates to CASSLEPGLAGVGADTQYF. Using reference TRBV9 and TRBJ2-3 for the parts outside the CDR3, the full variable domain is DSGVTQTPKHLITATGQRVTLRCSPRSGDLSVYWYQQSLDQGLQFLIQYYNGEERAKGNILERFSAQQFPDLHSELNLSSLELGDSALYFCASSLEPGLAGVGADTQYFGPGTRLTVL.

The rearrangement uses TRBV13 and TRBJ1-2; TRBD1 is a possible D gene (5 bases). V was shortened by 3 bases and J by 0 bases, with 8 bases between the two germline ends. The CDR3 is made up of 14 amino acids. Per the germline V gene, CDR1 is PRHDT and CDR2 is FYEKMQ (reference sequence). CDR3 coding DNA: TGTGCCAGCAGCTTCGAGGGGCCTAACTATGGCTACACCTTC. Protein sequence: CASSFEGPNYGYTF.

The chain recombines TRBV6-6 with TRBJ1-1, with D unresolved. Trimming stripped 0 bases from V and 6 bases from J, with 14 bases between. Germline lookup yields CDR1 MNHNY and CDR2 SVGAGI (reference sequence). This CDR3 comprises 15 residues. The CDR3 sequence is CASSYSEELRAEAFF. The CDR3 nucleotides read TGTGCCAGCAGTTACTCAGAAGAGTTACGAGCTGAAGCTTTCTTT.

The chain joins TRBV5-6 to TRBJ2-7; 7 nucleotides align to TRBD1. Per the germline V gene, CDR1 is SGHDT and CDR2 is YYEEEE. V shed 0 bases, J shed 2 bases, and the junction held 5 bases outside the gene matches. The CDR3 runs 15 residues. Here the CDR3 DNA reads TGTGCCAGCAGCTTGGCCAAGGGACAGACCTACGAGCAGTACTTC. This translates into CASSLAKGQTYEQYF.

The V gene is TRBV19, the J gene TRBJ1-6; D gene unclear. CDR3 size: 11 residues. Trimming took 8 bases from V and 12 from J, leaving 11 bases between them. CDR1 and CDR2 from the germline V gene are LNHDA and SQIVND (reference sequence). DNA of the CDR3: TGTGCCAGTGGGAATGGTGGACCCCTCCACTTT. Amino acids: CASGNGGPLHF.

V usage is TRBV5-1 and J usage is TRBJ1-3, with 7 bases fitting TRBD1. The V segment lost 3 bases and the J segment 3 bases; nucleotides outside the gene matches: 6. The CDR3 has 15 amino acids. Germline lookup yields CDR1 SGHRS and CDR2 YFSETQ. The CDR3 is CASSSGQSSGNTIYF. The CDR3 bases are TGCGCCAGCAGCTCGGGACAGTCGAGTGGAAACACCATATATTTT.

The chain uses TRBV7-6 and TRBJ1-2, with D tentatively TRBD1 (5 bases). V lost 5 bases and J lost 0, with 13 bases in between. The length of the CDR3 is 15 residues. From germline, CDR1 is SGHVS and CDR2 FNYEAQ. The CDR3 region is CASSVGTAPNYGYTF. The CDR3 DNA follows: TGTGCCAGCAGCGTTGGGACGGCCCCTAACTATGGCTACACCTTC.

This rearrangement joins TRBV4-1 to TRBJ1-6; D unclear. Per the germline V gene, CDR1 is MGHRA and CDR2 is YSYEKL. Trimming cost V 3 bases and J 9 bases, with 12 bases left between them. The CDR3 consists of 14 residues. The CDR3 DNA sequence: TGCGCCAGCAGCCAGTTCCAGGTTGCTTCACCCCTCCACTTT. This encodes CASSQFQVASPLHF.

The gene calls are TRBV9 and TRBJ1-5; 10 bases fit TRBD1. The germline gives CDR1 SGDLS, CDR2 YYNGEE. J lost 4 bases, V lost 4 bases, and 2 bases had no gene match. The CDR3 is 14 residues long. The CDR3 protein is CASSWTGGNQPQHF. In DNA form, the CDR3 reads TGTGCCAGCAGCTGGACAGGGGGTAATCAGCCCCAGCATTTT. The full variable domain, its missing parts supplied by reference TRBV9 and TRBJ1-5, is DSGVTQTPKHLITATGQRVTLRCSPRSGDLSVYWYQQSLDQGLQFLIQYYNGEERAKGNILERFSAQQFPDLHSELNLSSLELGDSALYFCASSWTGGNQPQHFGDGTRLSIL.

Within the sample, this clone is medium-sized. The chain uses TRBV19 and TRBJ1-1; 7 bases align to TRBD1. Germline CDR1 reads LNHDA; CDR2 reads SQIVND (reference sequence). This CDR3 is built from 14 residues. Trimming took 6 bases from V and 3 from J; bases not matched to a gene: 7. CDR3 loop: CASSLQGSYTEAFF. The CDR3 region has the DNA TGTGCCAGTAGCCTACAGGGGTCTTACACTGAAGCTTTCTTT.

The chain joins TRBV28 to TRBJ2-5, with 8 bases matching TRBD1. The V segment lost 5 bases and the J segment 5 bases; nucleotides outside the gene matches: 13. This CDR3 contains 16 residues. Per the germline V gene, CDR1 is MDHEN and CDR2 is SYDVKM. The CDR3 bases are TGTGCCAGCAGTCCCTTCCCACAGGGGGAGGAGGAGACCCAGTACTTC. It translates to CASSPFPQGEEETQYF.

This sequence joins TRBV9 and TRBJ2-1, with D possibly TRBD1 on 6 matching bases. Germline assignment: CDR1 SGDLS and CDR2 YYNGEE. Trimming cost V 5 bases and J 0 bases, with 9 bases left between them. This CDR3 spans 14 amino acids. The CDR3 is CASRGGISYNEQFF. The CDR3 DNA is TGTGCCAGCAGAGGGGGAATCTCCTACAATGAGCAGTTCTTC.

V usage is TRBV5-1 and J usage is TRBJ1-3; TRBD1 might be the D (6 bases). The length of the CDR3 is 13 residues. The V end lost 5 bases, the J end lost 4 bases, and 10 bases lay between the germline ends. Looked up from germline, CDR1 is SGHRS and CDR2 is YFSETQ. CDR3 sequence (DNA): TGCGCCAGCAGTCAGGGGTCCGGAAACACCATATATTTT. This sequence encodes CASSQGSGNTIYF.

This clone was seen only a few times. The DNA for the CDR3 is TGTGCCAGCAGCGGCTCTGTGACAGGGGGCCCGAACACTGAAGCTTTCTTT. This translates into CASSGSVTGGPNTEAFF. The chain combines TRBV9 with TRBJ1-1; 10 nucleotides line up with TRBD1. CDR1 SGDLS and CDR2 YYNGEE come from the germline V gene. V shed 3 bases and J 1 base; nucleotides not matched to a gene: 9. The CDR3 extends over 17 amino acids.

The rearrangement links TRBV29-1 to TRBJ1-2; TRBD1 matches at 10 bases. The CDR3 totals 14 residues. The junction had 10 bases not matched to a gene; V was cut back by 6 bases and J by 6 bases. CDR1 is SQVTM and CDR2 is ANQGSEA in the germline V gene. The DNA for the CDR3 is TGCAGCGTCCTTCCCCTAGGACAGGGGGATGGCTACACCTTC. Translating it yields CSVLPLGQGDGYTF.

The chain recombines TRBV7-9 with TRBJ2-7; no clear D. The CDR3 runs 12 residues. Germline V gene data show CDR1 as SEHNR and CDR2 as FQNEAQ (reference sequence). V was shortened by 5 bases and J by 5 bases, with 10 bases between the two germline ends. The DNA for the CDR3 is TGTGCCAGCAGCCCTGATGTGGACGAGCAGTACTTC. Translated: CASSPDVDEQYF.